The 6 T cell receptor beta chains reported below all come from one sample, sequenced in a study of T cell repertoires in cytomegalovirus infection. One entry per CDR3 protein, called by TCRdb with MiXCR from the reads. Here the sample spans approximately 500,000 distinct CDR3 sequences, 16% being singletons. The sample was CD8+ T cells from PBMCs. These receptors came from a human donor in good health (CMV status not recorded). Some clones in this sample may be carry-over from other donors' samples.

The DNA for the CDR3 is TGTGCCACCCGTCCCCGGGGTTCCTACAATGAGCAGTTCTTC. It encodes CATRPRGSYNEQFF. V gene TRBV15 combines with J gene TRBJ2-1, with a tentative D call TRBD2 (5 bases). Germline CDR1 is LNHNV and CDR2 is YYDKDF (reference sequence). With 8 bases removed from V and 1 base from J, the gap between germline ends came to 12 bases. This CDR3 is 14 amino acids long.

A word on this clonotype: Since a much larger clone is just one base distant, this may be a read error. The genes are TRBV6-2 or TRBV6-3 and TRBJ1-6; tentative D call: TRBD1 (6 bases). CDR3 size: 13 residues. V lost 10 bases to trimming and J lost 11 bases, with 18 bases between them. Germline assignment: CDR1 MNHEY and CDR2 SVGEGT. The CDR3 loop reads CANSRDIRAPLHF. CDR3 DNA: TGTGCCAACAGCCGGGACATTCGGGCACCCCTCCACTTT.

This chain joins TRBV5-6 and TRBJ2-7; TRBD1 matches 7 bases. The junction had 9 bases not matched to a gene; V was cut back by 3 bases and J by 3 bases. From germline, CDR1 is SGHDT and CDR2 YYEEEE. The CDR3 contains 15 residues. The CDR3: CASSWDGTGDYEQYF. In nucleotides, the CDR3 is TGTGCCAGCAGCTGGGACGGTACAGGGGACTACGAGCAGTACTTC.

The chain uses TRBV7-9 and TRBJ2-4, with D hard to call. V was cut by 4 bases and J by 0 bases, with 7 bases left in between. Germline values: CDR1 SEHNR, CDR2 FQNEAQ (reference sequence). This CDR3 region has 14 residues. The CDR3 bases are TGTGCCAGCAGCTCTCCAAGAGCCAAAAACATTCAGTACTTC. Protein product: CASSSPRAKNIQYF.

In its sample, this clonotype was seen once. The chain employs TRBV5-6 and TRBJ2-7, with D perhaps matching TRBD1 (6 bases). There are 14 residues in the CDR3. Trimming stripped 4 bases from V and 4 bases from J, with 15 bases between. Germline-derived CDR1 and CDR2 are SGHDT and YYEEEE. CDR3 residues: CASSPGASLYEQYF. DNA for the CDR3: TGTGCCAGCAGCCCAGGGGCCTCTTTATACGAGCAGTACTTC.

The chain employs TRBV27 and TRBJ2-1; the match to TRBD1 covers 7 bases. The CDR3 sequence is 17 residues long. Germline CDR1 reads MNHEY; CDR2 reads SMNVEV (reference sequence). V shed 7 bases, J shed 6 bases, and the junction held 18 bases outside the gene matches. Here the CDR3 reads CASTFSKTGSLSNEQFF. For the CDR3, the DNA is TGTGCCAGCACTTTCTCCAAGACAGGGTCCCTTTCCAATGAGCAGTTCTTC.